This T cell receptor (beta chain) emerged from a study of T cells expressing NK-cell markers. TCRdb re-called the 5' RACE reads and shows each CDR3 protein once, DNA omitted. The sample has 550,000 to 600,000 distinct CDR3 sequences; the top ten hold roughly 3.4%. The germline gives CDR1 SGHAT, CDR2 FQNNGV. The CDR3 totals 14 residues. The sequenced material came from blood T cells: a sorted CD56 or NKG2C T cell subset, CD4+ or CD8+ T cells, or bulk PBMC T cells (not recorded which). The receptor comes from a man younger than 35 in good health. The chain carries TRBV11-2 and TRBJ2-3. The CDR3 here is CASSLDLQLNTQYF.